What follows are 20 T cell receptor beta chains derived from one specimen sequenced in a study of blood T cell repertoires in COVID-19 (dated by TCRdb to the early 2020s). Library method: the immunoSEQ multiplex PCR assay. Imported from immuneACCESS, the table was reduced by TCRdb to in-frame sequences with V and J called. These copies leave out some clones; in studies compared against another copy, an unresolved V gene accounts for under half, and the cause of the remainder is not known. In this sample the table shows over 100,000 clones, 88% of which occur a single time. The ten largest clones represent 10% of the sample. Sequencing was performed on peripheral blood. The receptor source for this set is a man aged 50-60 years with acute or convalescent COVID-19.

The V gene is TRBV23-1, the J gene TRBJ2-7; unclear D gene. TRBV23-1 is annotated as an ORF whose role is uncertain. The CDR3 sequence is 16 residues long. Trimming took 8 bases from V and 2 from J, leaving 22 bases between them. CDR3 coding DNA: TGCGCCAGCGGCACCCCACCTACAGAGTTCACCTACGAGCAGTACTTC. Protein sequence: CASGTPPTEFTYEQYF.

V and J are TRBV5-5 and TRBJ2-3; 11 bases fit TRBD2. The J segment lost 4 bases and the V segment lost 4 bases, leaving 20 bases of the junction unmatched. Germline CDR1 and CDR2: SGHKS and YYEKEE (reference sequence). This CDR3 spans 20 amino acids. CDR3 nucleotides: TGTGCCAGCAGCCTCCGGGGTAGCGGGAGGGCCTCTAGAAGCCCAGATACGCAGTATTTT. Translating gives CASSLRGSGRASRSPDTQYF.

The CDR3 DNA reads TGCGCCAGCAGGGGAGTGATGAACACTGAAGCTTTCTTT. Its protein is CASRGVMNTEAFF. The V gene is TRBV5-1, the J gene TRBJ1-1; D is uncertain. V was shortened by 5 bases and J by 0 bases, with 8 bases between the two germline ends. CDR3 length: 13 amino acids. The germline V gene encodes CDR1 SGHRS and CDR2 YFSETQ. Combining the CDR3 with reference TRBV5-1 and TRBJ1-1 gives the whole variable domain KAGVTQTPRYLIKTRGQQVTLSCSPISGHRSVSWYQQTPGQGLQFLFEYFSETQRNKGNFPGRFSGRQFSNSRSEMNVSTLELGDSALYLCASRGVMNTEAFFGQGTRLTVV.

V is TRBV12-5 and J is TRBJ1-2; D not certain. Germline-derived CDR1 and CDR2 are LGHNT and FRNRAP. Trimming took 6 bases from V and 5 from J, leaving 16 bases between them. The CDR3 covers 14 residues. The CDR3 nucleotides are TGTGCTAGTGGACAGCAGCCTCCTCCGTATGGCTACACCTTC. Translating it yields CASGQQPPPYGYTF.

This sequence joins TRBV4-2 and TRBJ2-1; 7 nucleotides align to TRBD2. There are 14 residues in the CDR3. Germline loops: CDR1 LGHNA, CDR2 YNFKEQ. V trimming: 6 bases; J trimming: 2 bases; junction bases outside the gene matches: 4. CDR3 nucleotides: TGTGCCAGCAGTGTGGGAGGGCCCTACAATGAGCAGTTCTTC. Amino acids: CASSVGGPYNEQFF.

The CDR3: CASSRLNEKLFF. The CDR3 coding sequence is TGTGCCAGCAGTCGCCTAAATGAAAAACTGTTTTTT. The chain couples TRBV6-5 to TRBJ1-4; D unresolved. This CDR3 has 12 amino acids. V was clipped by 5 bases and J by 5 bases, with 6 bases between them. Germline CDR1 MNHEY, CDR2 SVGAGI.

In this sample, this clone turned up once. V and J are TRBV30 and TRBJ1-4; D uncertain. Germline CDR1 is GTSNPN and CDR2 is SVGIG (reference sequence). This CDR3 comprises 11 residues. Trimming removed 3 bases from V and 5 bases from J, with 4 bases in between. CDR3: CAWRLNEKLFF. The CDR3 DNA follows: TGTGCCTGGAGACTCAATGAAAAACTGTTTTTT.

The chain combines TRBV2 with TRBJ1-2; TRBD1 might be the D (6 bases). Germline CDR1 is SNHLY and CDR2 is FYNNEI. This CDR3 spans 14 amino acids. The ends were cut back, 5 bases at V and 8 bases at J, with 18 bases in the middle. CDR3 sequence: CASSYLQGGSGYTF. CDR3 DNA: TGTGCCAGCAGTTACTTACAGGGTGGGAGCGGCTACACCTTC. The full variable domain, rest sourced from reference TRBV2 and TRBJ1-2, is EPEVTQTPSHQVTQMGQEVILRCVPISNHLYFYWYRQILGQKVEFLVSFYNNEISEKSEIFDDQFSVERPDGSNFTLKIRSTKLEDSAMYFCASSYLQGGSGYTFGSGTRLTVV.

This clone has only one observation. The chain couples TRBV12-3 or TRBV12-4 to TRBJ1-2; a weak D match, TRBD1 (5 bases). The CDR3 covers 13 residues. Trimming cost V 3 bases and J 5 bases, with 10 bases left between them. CDR3 bases: TGTGCCAGCAGTTTCGGCCGGGGGTATGGCTACACCTTC. Protein product: CASSFGRGYGYTF.

The rearrangement joins TRBV6-4 to TRBJ2-3; TRBD2 matches 10 bases. The V gene's germline CDR1 is MRHNA and CDR2 SNTAGT. Germline trimming cut 2 bases from V and 2 bases from J; bases unmatched to any gene: 1. This CDR3 is built from 15 residues. The CDR3 DNA follows: TGTGCCAGCAGTGACAGCGGGGGGGCCACAGATACGCAGTATTTT. Its translation: CASSDSGGATDTQYF.

V is TRBV6-5 and J is TRBJ1-2, with TRBD1 matching 7 bases. After removal of 2 bases from V and 3 bases from J, the junction contained 0 bases not matched to a gene. CDR1 is MNHEY, CDR2 SVGAGI, per germline. The CDR3 spans 13 residues. As DNA, the CDR3 is TGTGCCAGCAGTTACGGGACAGACTATGGCTACACCTTC. As protein: CASSYGTDYGYTF.

The chain carries TRBV3-1 (or the pseudogene TRBV3-2) and TRBJ1-2, with D uncertain. CDR3 length: 13 residues. V gave up 1 base and J gave up 2 bases, with 5 bases separating them. The germline V gene has CDR1 LGHDT and CDR2 YNNKEL (reference sequence). CDR3 nucleotides: TGTGCCAGCAGCCAAGTAGAGAACTATGGCTACACCTTC. Translating it yields CASSQVENYGYTF.

The chain uses TRBV4-1 and TRBJ1-1; 8 bases fit TRBD1. CDR1 and CDR2 from the germline V gene are MGHRA and YSYEKL. This CDR3 is built from 15 residues. Trimming at V came to 3 bases and at J to 3 bases, leaving 6 bases not matched to a gene. CDR3 loop: CASSQADRADTEAFF. In DNA, the CDR3 is TGCGCCAGCAGCCAGGCGGACAGGGCGGACACTGAAGCTTTCTTT.

This chain uses TRBV27 with TRBJ2-1; TRBD2 aligns across 12 bases. There are 17 residues in the CDR3. V lost 4 bases to trimming and J lost 5 bases; unmatched junction nucleotides: 9. Germline V gene lookup returns CDR1 MNHEY and CDR2 SMNVEV (reference sequence). Here the CDR3 reads CASSSKGLAGVNNEQFF. The CDR3, as DNA: TGTGCCAGCAGTTCGAAGGGACTAGCGGGTGTCAACAATGAGCAGTTCTTC.

The V gene is TRBV28, the J gene TRBJ2-1; TRBD2 matches 9 bases. Losses at the gene ends were 3 bases for V and 4 bases for J; bases not matched to a gene: 13. The length of the CDR3 is 18 residues. Looked up from germline, CDR1 is MDHEN and CDR2 is SYDVKM. The CDR3 loop is CASSFPGLAQQGYNEQFF. The CDR3 region has the DNA TGTGCCAGCAGTTTCCCGGGACTAGCACAACAAGGGTACAATGAGCAGTTCTTC.

The V and J genes are TRBV30 and TRBJ1-3; possible D gene TRBD1, 6 bases. CDR1 and CDR2 from the germline V gene are GTSNPN and SVGIG (reference sequence). Trimming took off 2 bases at V and 2 bases at J, with 10 bases between the two ends. The CDR3 sequence is 14 residues long. The CDR3 reads CAWSLGAPGNTIYF. CDR3 in DNA: TGTGCCTGGAGTCTGGGGGCGCCTGGAAACACCATATATTTT. The full variable domain, in which reference TRBV30 and TRBJ1-3 provide the parts outside the CDR3, is SQTIHQWPATLVQPVGSPLSLECTVEGTSNPNLYWYRQAAGRGLQLLFYSVGIGQISSEVPQNLSASRPQDRQFILSSKKLLLSDSGFYLCAWSLGAPGNTIYFGEGSWLTVV.

This clone has just one count. The chain carries TRBV7-9 and TRBJ1-2; 10 positions match TRBD1. V was pared by 3 bases and J by 6 bases, with 10 bases of the junction left unmatched. This CDR3 spans 16 amino acids. Germline V gives CDR1 SEHNR, CDR2 FQNEAQ (reference sequence). The DNA of the CDR3 is TGTGCCAGCAGCTTGGGTTGGGGACAGGGGCTGGATGGCTACACCTTC. Translation: CASSLGWGQGLDGYTF.

Only one count was recorded for this clone. In DNA, the CDR3 is TGTGCCAGCAGCCCTTGGACGATGTCAAAACAGGGGGCCAACACTGAAGCTTTCTTT. Its translation: CASSPWTMSKQGANTEAFF. The chain couples TRBV7-8 to TRBJ1-1, with TRBD1 matching 9 bases. V was clipped by 5 bases and J by 2 bases; unmatched bases: 18. The CDR3 consists of 19 residues. Germline V CDR1 and CDR2: SGHVS, FQNEAQ.

The V gene is TRBV4-1, the J gene TRBJ1-4; 8 bases align to TRBD1. The CDR3 extends over 14 amino acids. Germline V gives CDR1 MGHRA, CDR2 YSYEKL. The trim removed 4 bases at V and 5 bases at J, leaving 3 bases unmatched. CDR3 amino acids: CASSLTGANEKLFF. The CDR3 nucleotides are TGCGCCAGCAGCCTGACAGGGGCGAATGAAAAACTGTTTTTT.

The V call is TRBV6-5, the J call TRBJ1-6; D is perhaps TRBD1 (5 bases). The germline gives CDR1 MNHEY, CDR2 SVGAGI. Trimming cost V 2 bases and J 0 bases, with 8 bases left between them. The length of the CDR3 is 16 residues. Here the CDR3 DNA reads TGTGCCAGCAGTTACGACAGCTTCTCCTATAATTCACCCCTCCACTTT. This translates into CASSYDSFSYNSPLHF.